This T cell receptor beta chain was profiled in a study of blood T cell repertoires in COVID-19. In the study overall: Acute-phase and convalescent COVID-19 samples originated in the United States, Italy and Spain. PBMCs, B-cell-depleted T cells, or T cells were the source of the cDNA or gDNA that made up the material.

How the authors handled the data: Using reference gene primer amplification, nucleated cell counts were estimated. Sequenced by immunoSEQ multiplex PCR; TCRdb stores in-frame clones only, minus some. That table furnishes V, J and clone size, whereas the DNA furnished D and trimming. The top ten hold roughly three fifths of the sample, which has 20,000 to 25,000 clones, around 85% seen once. This TCR came from a woman aged 80 or older with acute or convalescent COVID-19. The sample taken for sequencing was peripheral blood.

The CDR3 sequence is CASSYSDSEYNEQFF. In DNA form, the CDR3 reads TGCGCCAGCAGCTATAGCGATTCGGAGTACAATGAGCAGTTCTTC. This rearrangement joins TRBV4-3 to TRBJ2-1; D might be TRBD2 (5 bases). Germline CDR1 and CDR2: LGHNA and YSLEER. The CDR3 is 15 amino acids. V was clipped by 5 bases and J by 4 bases, with 15 bases between them.